A selection of T cell receptor beta chains follows, all from one sample in a study of Ad26.COV2.S vaccination and SARS-CoV-2 variants. Measured with immunoSEQ multiplex PCR; TCRdb has only the in-frame clones, and not every one. The sample holds about 400,000 clones, roughly 90% seen once. The input for sequencing was peripheral blood, taken in a trial of Ad26.COV2.S vaccine versus placebo. All receptors come from a person between 18 and 65 years old who received the Ad26.COV2.S COVID-19 vaccine or a placebo. Each CDR3 is given with its conserved first and last residue. The order of the fields is D gene, V gene, clone size, J gene, CDR3 protein, CDR3 DNA. The D gene is left open where the match is weak. The size field is filled for only some rows; it gives once, few, many or a size class.

d_gene: TRBD2; v_gene: TRBV7-2; abundance: once; j_gene: TRBJ2-1; CDR3aa: CASNLAGGRSLHEQFF; CDR3nt: TGTGCCAGCAACCTAGCGGGGGGCCGGTCCCTTCATGAGCAGTTCTTC
d_gene: .; v_gene: TRBV19; abundance: .; j_gene: TRBJ1-5; CDR3aa: CASSMARLDYSNQPQHF; CDR3nt: TGTGCCAGTAGTATGGCGAGACTCGACTATAGCAATCAGCCCCAGCATTTT
d_gene: TRBD1; v_gene: TRBV12-3/TRBV12-4; abundance: .; j_gene: TRBJ1-1; CDR3aa: CASRTRDRLEAFF; CDR3nt: TGTGCCAGCAGGACACGGGACAGGCTTGAAGCTTTCTTT
d_gene: TRBD1; v_gene: TRBV24-1; abundance: .; j_gene: TRBJ1-2; CDR3aa: CATSDWTGSNYGYTF; CDR3nt: TGTGCCACCAGTGATTGGACAGGTTCTAACTATGGCTACACCTTC
d_gene: .; v_gene: TRBV7-2; abundance: .; j_gene: TRBJ1-1; CDR3aa: CASSRALEGKAFF; CDR3nt: TGTGCCAGCAGCCGCGCCCTTGAAGGTAAAGCTTTCTTT
d_gene: .; v_gene: TRBV7-8; abundance: .; j_gene: TRBJ1-1; CDR3aa: CASSDQDQTGNTEAFF; CDR3nt: TGTGCCAGCAGCGACCAGGACCAGACAGGGAACACTGAAGCTTTCTTT
d_gene: .; v_gene: TRBV7-9; abundance: .; j_gene: TRBJ1-6; CDR3aa: CASSYVPGYNSPLHF; CDR3nt: TGTGCCAGCAGTTACGTGCCGGGCTATAATTCACCCCTCCACTTT
d_gene: .; v_gene: TRBV10-1; abundance: .; j_gene: TRBJ2-2; CDR3aa: CASRPGGPNTGELFF; CDR3nt: TGCGCCAGCAGGCCGGGGGGCCCGAACACCGGGGAGCTGTTTTTT
d_gene: TRBD1; v_gene: TRBV6-1; abundance: .; j_gene: TRBJ2-7; CDR3aa: CASSENLDRAYEQYF; CDR3nt: TGTGCCAGCAGTGAAAACTTGGACAGGGCCTACGAGCAGTACTTC
d_gene: .; v_gene: TRBV6-6; abundance: .; j_gene: TRBJ2-5; CDR3aa: CASSQGTNLETQYF; CDR3nt: TGTGCCAGCAGTCAGGGGACAAATCTAGAGACCCAGTACTTC
d_gene: .; v_gene: TRBV4-3; abundance: .; j_gene: TRBJ2-1; CDR3aa: CASSQDRVGQGPYNEQFF; CDR3nt: TGCGCCAGCAGCCAAGATCGGGTCGGGCAGGGTCCTTACAATGAGCAGTTCTTC
d_gene: .; v_gene: TRBV5-1; abundance: .; j_gene: TRBJ2-3; CDR3aa: CASSLGGTDTQYF; CDR3nt: TGCGCCAGCAGCTTAGGCGGCACAGATACGCAGTATTTT
d_gene: TRBD2; v_gene: TRBV28; abundance: .; j_gene: TRBJ2-2; CDR3aa: CASSRRTSGTGELFF; CDR3nt: TGTGCCAGCAGTCGACGGACTAGCGGCACCGGGGAGCTGTTTTTT
d_gene: .; v_gene: TRBV27; abundance: .; j_gene: TRBJ2-1; CDR3aa: CASSPGRFGSYNEQFF; CDR3nt: TGTGCCAGCAGCCCTGGACGGTTCGGATCCTACAATGAGCAGTTCTTC
d_gene: .; v_gene: TRBV4-3; abundance: .; j_gene: TRBJ1-2; CDR3aa: CASSQTRFWTEGYTF; CDR3nt: TGCGCCAGCAGCCAAACGAGATTTTGGACAGAAGGCTACACCTTC
d_gene: .; v_gene: TRBV7-2; abundance: .; j_gene: TRBJ2-1; CDR3aa: CASSLLQRTSYNEQFF; CDR3nt: TGTGCCAGCAGCTTGTTACAGAGGACCTCCTACAATGAGCAGTTCTTC
d_gene: TRBD2; v_gene: TRBV4-3; abundance: .; j_gene: TRBJ2-3; CDR3aa: CASSQEFPSGGGDTQYF; CDR3nt: TGCGCCAGCAGCCAAGAGTTCCCTAGCGGGGGCGGAGATACGCAGTATTTT
d_gene: TRBD1; v_gene: TRBV30; abundance: .; j_gene: TRBJ1-6; CDR3aa: CAWAHGTAVLPYNSPLHF; CDR3nt: TGTGCCTGGGCCCACGGGACAGCGGTGCTCCCCTATAATTCACCCCTCCACTTT
d_gene: TRBD2; v_gene: TRBV7-8; abundance: .; j_gene: TRBJ2-5; CDR3aa: CASSLGLAGGQTQYF; CDR3nt: TGTGCCAGCAGCTTAGGTTTGGCGGGGGGGCAGACCCAGTACTTC
d_gene: .; v_gene: TRBV7-2; abundance: .; j_gene: TRBJ1-2; CDR3aa: CASSQDGGYTF; CDR3nt: TGTGCCAGCAGCCAAGACGGGGGCTACACCTTC
d_gene: TRBD2; v_gene: TRBV18; abundance: .; j_gene: TRBJ2-1; CDR3aa: CASSPPGGTSYEQFF; CDR3nt: TGTGCCAGCTCACCACCCGGGGGGACGAGCTATGAGCAGTTCTTC
d_gene: TRBD1; v_gene: TRBV6-5; abundance: .; j_gene: TRBJ1-2; CDR3aa: CASRGDRGYGYTF; CDR3nt: TGTGCCAGCAGGGGGGACAGGGGGTATGGCTACACCTTC
d_gene: .; v_gene: TRBV5-1; abundance: .; j_gene: TRBJ2-5; CDR3aa: CASSLEKGQETQYF; CDR3nt: TGCGCCAGCAGCTTGGAAAAGGGCCAAGAGACCCAGTACTTC
d_gene: .; v_gene: TRBV10-1; abundance: .; j_gene: TRBJ2-5; CDR3aa: CASSAGKETQYF; CDR3nt: TGCGCCAGCAGTGCGGGGAAGGAGACCCAGTACTTC
d_gene: TRBD1; v_gene: TRBV27; abundance: .; j_gene: TRBJ2-7; CDR3aa: CASSTPRRDRGNEQYF; CDR3nt: TGTGCCAGCAGTACACCCCGCCGGGACAGGGGTAACGAGCAGTACTTC
d_gene: TRBD1; v_gene: TRBV28; abundance: .; j_gene: TRBJ2-7; CDR3aa: CASSLRTGRAYEQYF; CDR3nt: TGTGCCAGCAGTCTGCGGACAGGTAGGGCCTACGAGCAGTACTTC
d_gene: TRBD1; v_gene: TRBV7-8; abundance: .; j_gene: TRBJ1-3; CDR3aa: CASSPGTGTGNTIYF; CDR3nt: TGTGCCAGCAGCCCGGGGACAGGGACTGGAAACACCATATATTTT
d_gene: .; v_gene: TRBV2; abundance: .; j_gene: TRBJ2-1; CDR3aa: CASKFMFSQEQFF; CDR3nt: TGTGCCAGCAAATTTATGTTTAGCCAAGAGCAGTTCTTC
d_gene: .; v_gene: TRBV27; abundance: .; j_gene: TRBJ2-5; CDR3aa: CASSPQRTPGGQYF; CDR3nt: TGTGCCAGCAGTCCTCAGCGGACCCCAGGTGGGCAGTACTTC
d_gene: TRBD1; v_gene: TRBV2; abundance: .; j_gene: TRBJ1-1; CDR3aa: CASSEFPRDRDTEAFF; CDR3nt: TGTGCCAGCAGTGAATTCCCCCGGGACAGGGACACTGAAGCTTTCTTT
d_gene: .; v_gene: TRBV29-1; abundance: .; j_gene: TRBJ1-4; CDR3aa: CSVGFRHGEKLFF; CDR3nt: TGCAGCGTTGGTTTCCGCCACGGTGAAAAACTGTTTTTT
d_gene: TRBD1; v_gene: TRBV2; abundance: .; j_gene: TRBJ2-7; CDR3aa: CASSDSPPGTGRTRQVYEQYF; CDR3nt: TGTGCCAGCAGTGATTCTCCTCCCGGGACAGGGAGAACGCGACAAGTATACGAGCAGTACTTC
d_gene: .; v_gene: TRBV19; abundance: .; j_gene: TRBJ1-5; CDR3aa: CASSTARLGQPQHF; CDR3nt: TGTGCCAGTAGTACGGCGCGCTTAGGACAGCCCCAGCATTTT
d_gene: .; v_gene: TRBV4-3; abundance: .; j_gene: TRBJ2-4; CDR3aa: CASSRVSRGPGGRNIQYF; CDR3nt: TGCGCCAGCAGCCGAGTGTCCAGGGGTCCAGGGGGGAGAAACATTCAGTACTTC
d_gene: .; v_gene: TRBV4-3; abundance: .; j_gene: TRBJ2-7; CDR3aa: CASSLHGEAPYEQYF; CDR3nt: TGCGCCAGCAGCCTCCACGGGGAGGCACCTTACGAGCAGTACTTC
d_gene: .; v_gene: TRBV5-1; abundance: .; j_gene: TRBJ2-7; CDR3aa: CASSLMGTYEQYF; CDR3nt: TGCGCCAGCAGCTTGATGGGGACCTACGAGCAGTACTTC
d_gene: TRBD2; v_gene: TRBV19; abundance: .; j_gene: TRBJ2-7; CDR3aa: CASSIESSGYEQYF; CDR3nt: TGTGCCAGTAGTATAGAGTCTAGCGGCTACGAGCAGTACTTC
d_gene: .; v_gene: TRBV7-7; abundance: .; j_gene: TRBJ2-5; CDR3aa: CASSLAGWETQYF; CDR3nt: TGTGCTAGCAGCTTGGCGGGGTGGGAGACCCAGTACTTC
d_gene: TRBD1; v_gene: TRBV28; abundance: .; j_gene: TRBJ2-2; CDR3aa: CASSFLTGVGTGELFF; CDR3nt: TGTGCCAGCAGTTTTCTTACAGGGGTTGGCACCGGGGAGCTGTTTTTT
d_gene: TRBD1; v_gene: TRBV6-5; abundance: .; j_gene: TRBJ2-1; CDR3aa: CASSFLQGANEQFF; CDR3nt: TGTGCCAGCAGTTTCCTACAGGGGGCAAATGAGCAGTTCTTC
d_gene: .; v_gene: TRBV23-1; abundance: .; j_gene: TRBJ2-2; CDR3aa: CASTNTGELFF; CDR3nt: TGCGCCAGCACAAACACCGGGGAGCTGTTTTTT
d_gene: TRBD1; v_gene: TRBV27; abundance: .; j_gene: TRBJ2-5; CDR3aa: CASSLWDRGTQYF; CDR3nt: TGTGCCAGCAGTTTATGGGACAGGGGGACCCAGTACTTC
d_gene: TRBD2; v_gene: TRBV27; abundance: .; j_gene: TRBJ2-3; CDR3aa: CASSLFLAGGRDTQYF; CDR3nt: TGTGCCAGCAGTTTATTCCTAGCGGGGGGGAGGGATACGCAGTATTTT
d_gene: .; v_gene: TRBV28; abundance: .; j_gene: TRBJ2-3; CDR3aa: CASSLSIPDTQYF; CDR3nt: TGTGCCAGCAGTTTAAGTATTCCAGATACGCAGTATTTT
d_gene: TRBD2; v_gene: TRBV19; abundance: once; j_gene: TRBJ2-5; CDR3aa: CAVAGGPQETQYF; CDR3nt: TGTGCCGTTGCGGGGGGTCCACAAGAGACCCAGTACTTC
d_gene: TRBD1; v_gene: TRBV30; abundance: once; j_gene: TRBJ2-1; CDR3aa: CAWSVGQGVNEQFF; CDR3nt: TGTGCCTGGAGTGTGGGCCAGGGGGTCAATGAGCAGTTCTTC
d_gene: .; v_gene: TRBV5-6; abundance: .; j_gene: TRBJ2-1; CDR3aa: CASSPRDLPYNEQFF; CDR3nt: TGTGCCAGCAGCCCCCGGGACCTACCCTACAATGAGCAGTTCTTC
d_gene: .; v_gene: TRBV2; abundance: once; j_gene: TRBJ2-1; CDR3aa: CASALGGLDEQFF; CDR3nt: TGTGCCAGCGCCCTGGGGGGCCTAGATGAGCAGTTCTTC
d_gene: .; v_gene: TRBV5-1; abundance: .; j_gene: TRBJ2-7; CDR3aa: CASSLGRGNYEQYF; CDR3nt: TGCGCCAGCAGCCTCGGACGAGGGAACTACGAGCAGTACTTC
d_gene: .; v_gene: TRBV30; abundance: .; j_gene: TRBJ1-1; CDR3aa: CAWEQDDTEAFF; CDR3nt: TGTGCCTGGGAACAGGACGACACTGAAGCTTTCTTT
d_gene: TRBD1; v_gene: TRBV3-1/TRBV3-2; abundance: .; j_gene: TRBJ1-1; CDR3aa: CASSQTGTGIAEAFF; CDR3nt: TGTGCCAGCAGCCAAACCGGGACAGGGATCGCTGAAGCTTTCTTT
d_gene: TRBD1; v_gene: TRBV4-2; abundance: .; j_gene: TRBJ2-7; CDR3aa: CASSQDRTGLGEQYF; CDR3nt: TGTGCCAGCAGCCAAGATAGGACAGGGTTGGGCGAGCAGTACTTC
d_gene: TRBD2; v_gene: TRBV10-2; abundance: .; j_gene: TRBJ2-3; CDR3aa: CASSEVAGGLSDTQYF; CDR3nt: TGCGCCAGCAGTGAAGTAGCGGGGGGGCTCTCAGATACGCAGTATTTT
d_gene: .; v_gene: TRBV19; abundance: many; j_gene: TRBJ1-6; CDR3aa: CASSTPGQDNSPLHF; CDR3nt: TGTGCCAGTAGTACTCCCGGTCAGGACAATTCACCCCTCCACTTT
d_gene: .; v_gene: TRBV5-4; abundance: .; j_gene: TRBJ2-1; CDR3aa: CASSPRSYNEQFF; CDR3nt: TGTGCCAGCAGCCCACGATCGTACAATGAGCAGTTCTTC
d_gene: TRBD2; v_gene: TRBV10-3; abundance: .; j_gene: TRBJ2-7; CDR3aa: CAISDPGLAREQYF; CDR3nt: TGTGCCATCAGTGATCCCGGACTAGCCCGCGAGCAGTACTTC
d_gene: .; v_gene: TRBV30; abundance: .; j_gene: TRBJ1-1; CDR3aa: CAWKQSNTEAFF; CDR3nt: TGTGCCTGGAAACAGAGTAACACTGAAGCTTTCTTT
d_gene: .; v_gene: TRBV30; abundance: .; j_gene: TRBJ2-7; CDR3aa: CAFGQGVLYEQYF; CDR3nt: TGTGCCTTTGGGCAGGGTGTTCTGTACGAGCAGTACTTC
d_gene: .; v_gene: TRBV30; abundance: .; j_gene: TRBJ2-3; CDR3aa: CASAETNTLNTQYF; CDR3nt: TGTGCCTCTGCGGAGACCAACACATTAAATACGCAGTATTTT